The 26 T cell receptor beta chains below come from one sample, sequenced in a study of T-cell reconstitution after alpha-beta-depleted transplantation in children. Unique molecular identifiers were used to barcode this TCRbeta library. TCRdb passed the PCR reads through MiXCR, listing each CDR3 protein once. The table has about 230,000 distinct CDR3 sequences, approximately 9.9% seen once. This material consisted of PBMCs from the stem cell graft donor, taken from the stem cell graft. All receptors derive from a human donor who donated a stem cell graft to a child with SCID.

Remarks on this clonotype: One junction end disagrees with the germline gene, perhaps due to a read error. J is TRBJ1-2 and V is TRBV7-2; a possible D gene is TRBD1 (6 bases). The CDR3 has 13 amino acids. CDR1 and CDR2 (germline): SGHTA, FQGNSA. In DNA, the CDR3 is TGTGCCAGCGGCTTAGACAGGAACTATGGCTACACCTTC. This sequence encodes CASGLDRNYGYTF.

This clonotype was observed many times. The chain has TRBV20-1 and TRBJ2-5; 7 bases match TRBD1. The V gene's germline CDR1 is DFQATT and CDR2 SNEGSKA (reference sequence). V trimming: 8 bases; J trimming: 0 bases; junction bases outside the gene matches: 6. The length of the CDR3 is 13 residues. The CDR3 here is CSTLDRNQETQYF. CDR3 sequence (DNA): TGCAGTACCTTGGACAGGAACCAAGAGACCCAGTACTTC.

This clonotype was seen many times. CDR3 region: CASSAQGHQPQHF. CDR3 in DNA: TGTGCCAGCAGCGCTCAGGGGCATCAGCCCCAGCATTTT. V and J are TRBV7-2 and TRBJ1-5; possibly TRBD1 for D (6 bases). V was clipped by 5 bases and J by 5 bases, with 10 bases between them. Germline V gene sequence: CDR1 SGHTA, CDR2 FQGNSA. The CDR3 length is 13 residues.

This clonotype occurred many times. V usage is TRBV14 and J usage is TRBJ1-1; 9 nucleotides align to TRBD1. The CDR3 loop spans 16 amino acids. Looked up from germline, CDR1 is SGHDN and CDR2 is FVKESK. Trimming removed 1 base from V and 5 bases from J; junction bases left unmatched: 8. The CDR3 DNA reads TGTGCCAGCAGCCAAGGAGGGACAGGGTATTGGACTGAAGCTTTCTTT. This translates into CASSQGGTGYWTEAFF.

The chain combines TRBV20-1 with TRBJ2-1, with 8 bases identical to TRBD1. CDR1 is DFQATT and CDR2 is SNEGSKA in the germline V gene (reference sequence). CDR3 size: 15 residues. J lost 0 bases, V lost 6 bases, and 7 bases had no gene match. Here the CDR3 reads CSAAPGQVSYNEQFF. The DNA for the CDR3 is TGCAGTGCCGCCCCGGGACAGGTCTCCTACAATGAGCAGTTCTTC.

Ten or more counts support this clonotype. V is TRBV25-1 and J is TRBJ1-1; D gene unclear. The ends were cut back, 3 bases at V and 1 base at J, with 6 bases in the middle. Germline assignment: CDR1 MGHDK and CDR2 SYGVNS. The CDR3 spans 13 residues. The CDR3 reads CASSDQENTEAFF. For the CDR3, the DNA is TGTGCCAGCAGTGATCAGGAGAACACTGAAGCTTTCTTT.

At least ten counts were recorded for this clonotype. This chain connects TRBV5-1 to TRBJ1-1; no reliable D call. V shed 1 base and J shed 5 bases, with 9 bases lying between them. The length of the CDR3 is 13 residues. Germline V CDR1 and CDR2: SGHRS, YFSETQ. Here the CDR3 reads CASSLFGETEAFF. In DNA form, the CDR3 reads TGCGCCAGCAGCTTGTTCGGGGAGACTGAAGCTTTCTTT.

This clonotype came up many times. The CDR3 loop reads CSVAAGGAYTEAFF. For the CDR3, the DNA is TGCAGCGTTGCTGCAGGGGGGGCCTACACTGAAGCTTTCTTT. The chain is built from TRBV29-1 and TRBJ1-1; TRBD1 matches at 7 bases. Trimming took 4 bases from V and 3 from J; bases not matched to a gene: 8. Looked up from germline, CDR1 is SQVTM and CDR2 is ANQGSEA. The CDR3 is 14 amino acids. The whole variable domain, remainder taken from reference TRBV29-1 and TRBJ1-1, is SAVISQKPSRDICQRGTSLTIQCQVDSQVTMMFWYRQQPGQSLTLIATANQGSEATYESGFVIDKFPISRPNLTFSTLTVSNMSPEDSSIYLCSVAAGGAYTEAFFGQGTRLTVV.

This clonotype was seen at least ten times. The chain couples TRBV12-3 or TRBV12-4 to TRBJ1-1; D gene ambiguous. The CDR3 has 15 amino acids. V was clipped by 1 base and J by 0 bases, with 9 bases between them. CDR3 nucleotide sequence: TGTGCCAGCAGTTTAGTAGGGAATGTGAACACTGAAGCTTTCTTT. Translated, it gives CASSLVGNVNTEAFF.

The CDR3 loop is CASSPRYFRDREDNEQFF. CDR3 sequence (DNA): TGTGCCAGCTCACCACGATACTTCCGGGACAGGGAGGACAATGAGCAGTTCTTC. V and J are TRBV18 and TRBJ2-1; 9 bases line up with TRBD1. The CDR3 has 18 residues. V trimming: 1 base; J trimming: 5 bases; junction bases outside the gene matches: 12. Looked up from germline, CDR1 is KGHSH and CDR2 is LQKENI.

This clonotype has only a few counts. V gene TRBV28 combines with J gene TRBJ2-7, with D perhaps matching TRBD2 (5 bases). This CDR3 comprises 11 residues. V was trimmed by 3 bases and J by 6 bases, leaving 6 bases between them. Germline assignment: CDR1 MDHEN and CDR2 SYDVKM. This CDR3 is CASSFEGEQYF. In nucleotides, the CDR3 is TGTGCCAGCAGTTTCGAGGGCGAGCAGTACTTC.

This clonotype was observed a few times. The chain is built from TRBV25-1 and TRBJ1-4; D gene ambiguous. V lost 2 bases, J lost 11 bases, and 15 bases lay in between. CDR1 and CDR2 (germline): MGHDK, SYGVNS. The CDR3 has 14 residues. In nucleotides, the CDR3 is TGTGCCAGCAGTGAAGGAGGTACTAGGGTTAAACTGTTTTTT. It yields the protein CASSEGGTRVKLFF. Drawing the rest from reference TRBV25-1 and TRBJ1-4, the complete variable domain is EADIYQTPRYLVIGTGKKITLECSQTMGHDKMYWYQQDPGMELHLIHYSYGVNSTEKGDLSSESTVSRIRTEHFPLTLESARPSHTSQYLCASSEGGTRVKLFFGSGTQLSVL.

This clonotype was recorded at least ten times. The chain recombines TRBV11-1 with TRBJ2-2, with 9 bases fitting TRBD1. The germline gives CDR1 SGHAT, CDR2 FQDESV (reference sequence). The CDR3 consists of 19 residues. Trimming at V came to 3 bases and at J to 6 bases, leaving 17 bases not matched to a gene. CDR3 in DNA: TGTGCCAGCAGCTTCGGCAGGTTACAGGGGGCGGCTTACGCCGGGGAGCTGTTTTTT. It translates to CASSFGRLQGAAYAGELFF.

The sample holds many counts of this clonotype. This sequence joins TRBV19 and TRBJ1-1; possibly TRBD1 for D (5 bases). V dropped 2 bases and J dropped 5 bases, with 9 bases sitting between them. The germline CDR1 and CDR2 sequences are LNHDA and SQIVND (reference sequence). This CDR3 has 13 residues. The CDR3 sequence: CASSIQGLTEAFF. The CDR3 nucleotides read TGTGCCAGTAGTATACAGGGTTTGACTGAAGCTTTCTTT.

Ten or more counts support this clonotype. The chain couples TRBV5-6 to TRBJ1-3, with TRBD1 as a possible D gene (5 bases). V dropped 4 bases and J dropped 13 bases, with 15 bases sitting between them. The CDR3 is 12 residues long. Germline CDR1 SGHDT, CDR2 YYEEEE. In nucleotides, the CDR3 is TGTGCCAGCAGCGCCAGGGTACCTCCGATATATTTT. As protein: CASSARVPPIYF.

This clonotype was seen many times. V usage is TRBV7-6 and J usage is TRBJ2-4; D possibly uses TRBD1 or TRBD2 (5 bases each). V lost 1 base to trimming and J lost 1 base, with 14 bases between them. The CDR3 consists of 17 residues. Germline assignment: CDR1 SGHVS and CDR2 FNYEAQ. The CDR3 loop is CASSLELPGAAKNIQYF. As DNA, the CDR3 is TGTGCCAGCAGCTTAGAACTCCCCGGGGCGGCCAAAAACATTCAGTACTTC.

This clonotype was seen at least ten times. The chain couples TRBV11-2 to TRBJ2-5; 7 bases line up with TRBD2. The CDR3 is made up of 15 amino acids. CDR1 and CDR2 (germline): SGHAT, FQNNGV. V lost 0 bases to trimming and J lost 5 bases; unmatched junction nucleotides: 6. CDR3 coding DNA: TGTGCCAGCAGCTTAGATAGGGGACTACGGGAGACCCAGTACTTC. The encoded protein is CASSLDRGLRETQYF.

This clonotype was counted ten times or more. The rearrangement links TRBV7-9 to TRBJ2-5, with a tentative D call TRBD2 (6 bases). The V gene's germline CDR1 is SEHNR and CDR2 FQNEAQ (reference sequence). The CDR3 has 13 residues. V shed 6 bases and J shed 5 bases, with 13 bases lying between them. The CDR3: CASRGDGGETQYF. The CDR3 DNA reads TGTGCCAGCAGAGGCGACGGAGGGGAGACCCAGTACTTC.

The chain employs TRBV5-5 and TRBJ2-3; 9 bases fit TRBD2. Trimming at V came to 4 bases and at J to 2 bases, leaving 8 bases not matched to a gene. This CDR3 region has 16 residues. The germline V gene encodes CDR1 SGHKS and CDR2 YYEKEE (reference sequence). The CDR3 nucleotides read TGTGCCAGCAGCGCGGGTGCTAGCGGGATCACAGATACGCAGTATTTT. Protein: CASSAGASGITDTQYF.

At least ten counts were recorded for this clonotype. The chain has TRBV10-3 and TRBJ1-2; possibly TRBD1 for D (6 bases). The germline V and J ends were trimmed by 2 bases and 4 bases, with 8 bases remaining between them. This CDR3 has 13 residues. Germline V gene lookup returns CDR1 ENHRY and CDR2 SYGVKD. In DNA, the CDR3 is TGTGCCATCAGTGAGGGACAGAGCTATGGCTACACCTTC. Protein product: CAISEGQSYGYTF.

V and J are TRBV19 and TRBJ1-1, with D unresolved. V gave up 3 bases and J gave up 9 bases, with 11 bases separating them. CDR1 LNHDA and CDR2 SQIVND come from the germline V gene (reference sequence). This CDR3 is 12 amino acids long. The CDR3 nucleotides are TGTGCCAGTAGTATTTACGGGATACAAGCTTTCTTT. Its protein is CASSIYGIQAFF.

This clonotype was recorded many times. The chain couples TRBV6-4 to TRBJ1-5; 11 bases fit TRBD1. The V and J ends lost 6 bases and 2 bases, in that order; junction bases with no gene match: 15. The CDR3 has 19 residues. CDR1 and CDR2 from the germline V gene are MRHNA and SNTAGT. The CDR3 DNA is TGTGCCAGCAGACGATACCTTGTTAGGACAGGGGGCCGCAATCAGCCCCAGCATTTT. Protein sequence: CASRRYLVRTGGRNQPQHF.

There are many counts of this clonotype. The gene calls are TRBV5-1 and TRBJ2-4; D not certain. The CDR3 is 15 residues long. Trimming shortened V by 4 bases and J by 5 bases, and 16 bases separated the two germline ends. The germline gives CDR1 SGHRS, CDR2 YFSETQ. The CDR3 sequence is CASSLTTVSQNIQYF. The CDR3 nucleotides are TGCGCCAGCAGCCTAACGACGGTGTCCCAAAACATTCAGTACTTC.

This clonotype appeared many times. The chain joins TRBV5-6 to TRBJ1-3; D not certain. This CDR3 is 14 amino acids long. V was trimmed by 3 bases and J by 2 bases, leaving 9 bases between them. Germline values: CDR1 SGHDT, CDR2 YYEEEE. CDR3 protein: CASSSDTPGNTIYF. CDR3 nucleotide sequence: TGTGCCAGCAGCTCAGACACACCTGGAAACACCATATATTTT.

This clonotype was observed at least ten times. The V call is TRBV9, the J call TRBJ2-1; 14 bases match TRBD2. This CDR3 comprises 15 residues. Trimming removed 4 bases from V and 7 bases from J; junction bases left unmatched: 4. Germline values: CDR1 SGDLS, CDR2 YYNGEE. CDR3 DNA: TGTGCCAGCAGCACCGGACTAGCGGGGGGTAATGAGCAGTTCTTC. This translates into CASSTGLAGGNEQFF.

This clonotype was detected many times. The CDR3 region is CASSLGDRYNEQFF. The CDR3 DNA reads TGCGCCAGCAGCTTGGGGGACAGGTACAATGAGCAGTTCTTC. The chain couples TRBV5-1 to TRBJ2-1; 8 bases are a match to TRBD1. The V gene's germline CDR1 is SGHRS and CDR2 YFSETQ. This CDR3 contains 14 residues. V was pared by 0 bases and J by 4 bases, with 0 bases of the junction left unmatched.